What follows is one T cell receptor beta chain and its context. The target antigen is unknown. This record belongs to a study of OX40 agonist ivuxolimab in advanced cancers. Study-level information: Those enrolled were 70% to 85% male, with a mean age of roughly 62 years and ages from about 20 to 90. General study findings and limits: Both blood CD4+ and CD8+ T cells showed clonal growth by week 6 at 0.1 to 3.0 mg/kg.

Some clones are missing from TCRdb's copy, which holds only in-frame ones; the method was immunoSEQ multiplex PCR. This sample has tens of thousands of clones, with 79% found just once. This CDR3 region has 15 residues. The V end was cut by 2 bases, the J end by 2 bases, with 16 bases between. Germline lookup yields CDR1 SQVTM and CDR2 ANQGSEA. The source material was CD4+ or CD8+ T cells sorted from blood, sampled in a trial of the OX40 agonist ivuxolimab. The TCR sequence derives from an adult with an advanced solid tumor such as melanoma, head and neck, liver or kidney cancer. The chain links TRBV29-1 to TRBJ2-7, with D perhaps matching TRBD1 (6 bases). The CDR3 region is CSVEFTGNTPYEQYF. CDR3 sequence (DNA): TGCAGCGTTGAATTTACAGGGAATACCCCCTACGAGCAGTACTTC.